Following are 22 T cell receptor beta chains from one sample sequenced in a study of vaccination and CD4 T cells after COVID-19. The antigens these receptors bind are not known. Treatment of the sample: roughly 10-day PBMC culture with coronavirus spike peptide pools or control peptides (ViraFEST assay). Oncomine TCR Beta short-read sequencing was applied to DNA from cultured CD4+ T cells. TCRdb ran MiXCR on the PCR reads and lists one entry per CDR3 protein. The sample lists 15,000 or so distinct CDR3 sequences, just under 45% seen once, with more than 8% in the top ten. Sequenced sample: CD4+ T cells from blood, cultured in vitro. Receptor source: a human donor who had recovered from COVID-19.

The CDR3 spells CASSQDLASYGYTF. The DNA for the CDR3 is TGCGCCAGCAGCCAAGATCTAGCCTCCTATGGCTACACCTTC. The chain joins TRBV4-3 to TRBJ1-2, with unresolved D. This CDR3 is built from 14 residues. CDR1 and CDR2 from the germline V gene are LGHNA and YSLEER. V lost 0 bases and J 4 bases, leaving 9 bases between the germline ends.

The chain employs TRBV19 and TRBJ1-1, with 9 positions matching TRBD1. The V segment lost 0 bases and the J segment 5 bases; nucleotides outside the gene matches: 7. Germline CDR1 is LNHDA and CDR2 is SQIVND (reference sequence). The CDR3 length is 16 residues. The CDR3: CASSIDFGTGNTEAFF. The CDR3 region has the DNA TGTGCCAGTAGTATAGATTTCGGGACAGGGAATACTGAAGCTTTCTTT.

V and J are TRBV7-3 and TRBJ2-1; the D is unclear. Germline CDR1 and CDR2: SGHTA and FQGTGA. V shed 2 bases and J shed 5 bases, with 10 bases lying between them. CDR3 length equals 14 residues. The CDR3 coding sequence is TGTGCCAGCAGCTTATTTAGCTCTGACAATGAGCAGTTCTTC. Amino acids: CASSLFSSDNEQFF.

The chain joins TRBV20-1 to TRBJ1-6; 10 positions agree with TRBD1. This CDR3 comprises 15 residues. The V gene's germline CDR1 is DFQATT and CDR2 SNEGSKA (reference sequence). Trimming removed 3 bases from V and 10 bases from J; junction bases left unmatched: 9. CDR3 sequence reads: CSARIPGQGRSPLHF. The CDR3 DNA reads as TGCAGTGCTAGGATTCCGGGACAGGGGCGGTCACCCCTCCACTTT.

The V call is TRBV28, the J call TRBJ1-1, with 7 positions matching TRBD1. V dropped 5 bases and J dropped 5; count of bases not matched to a gene: 14. CDR3 size: 16 residues. CDR1 MDHEN and CDR2 SYDVKM come from the germline V gene. CDR3 residues: CASSQGGWVVKTEAFF. Here the CDR3 DNA reads TGTGCCAGCAGTCAGGGGGGGTGGGTTGTAAAGACTGAAGCTTTCTTT.

The chain combines TRBV2 with TRBJ2-3; 10 bases are a match to TRBD2. The junction had 7 bases not matched to a gene; V was cut back by 6 bases and J by 4 bases. CDR1 SNHLY and CDR2 FYNNEI come from the germline V gene. The CDR3 is 15 residues long. The CDR3 nucleotides read TGTGCCAGCAGGGCCGGCAGCGGGGGGGCAGATACGCAGTATTTT. This translates into CASRAGSGGADTQYF.

The chain uses TRBV7-7 and TRBJ2-7, with D perhaps matching TRBD1 (5 bases). Germline CDR1 is SSHAT and CDR2 is FNYEAQ (reference sequence). This CDR3 spans 16 amino acids. Trimming stripped 5 bases from V and 0 bases from J, with 17 bases between. Here the CDR3 reads CASSPLTRQGSYEQYF. The CDR3 nucleotides are TGTGCCAGCAGCCCCCTTACACGGCAGGGCTCCTACGAGCAGTACTTC.

The V and J genes are TRBV6-1 and TRBJ1-5; D is possibly TRBD1 (6 bases). From germline, CDR1 is MNHNS and CDR2 SASEGT. V was clipped by 6 bases and J by 2 bases, with 20 bases between them. This CDR3 region has 17 residues. The CDR3 nucleotides are TGTGCCAGCAGGGGACGTTTGGGGGCAAGTGGCAATCAGCCCCAGCATTTT. Translating it yields CASRGRLGASGNQPQHF.

Written as DNA, the CDR3 is TGCAGTGCTCGTAGGGCGGCAGATACGCAGTATTTT. This gives the protein CSARRAADTQYF. The chain combines TRBV20-1 with TRBJ2-3; D is unclear. The V and J ends lost 5 bases and 4 bases respectively, with 10 bases between them. CDR1 and CDR2 (germline): DFQATT, SNEGSKA (reference sequence). This CDR3 comprises 12 residues.

This clonotype came up a few times. This rearrangement joins TRBV24-1 to TRBJ2-3, with 9 bases fitting TRBD2. Germline values: CDR1 KGHDR, CDR2 SFDVKD. The ends lost 7 bases at V and 6 bases at J; junction bases unmatched: 7. CDR3 length: 14 residues. This chain's CDR3 is CATRPGLASDTQYF. CDR3 in DNA: TGTGCCACCAGGCCGGGACTAGCATCTGATACGCAGTATTTT.

The rearrangement joins TRBV5-4 to TRBJ1-6, with D perhaps TRBD1 (5 bases). From germline, CDR1 is SGHNT and CDR2 YYREEE (reference sequence). The V end lost 4 bases, the J end lost 9 bases, and 11 bases lay between the germline ends. The CDR3 covers 13 residues. CDR3 protein: CASSPREGSPLHF. The CDR3 region has the DNA TGTGCCAGCAGCCCCAGGGAAGGTTCACCCCTCCACTTT.

This chain links TRBV20-1 with TRBJ1-2; TRBD1 matches at 8 bases. Trimming took 8 bases from V and 5 from J; bases not matched to a gene: 7. The CDR3 runs to 12 residues. Germline CDR1 is DFQATT and CDR2 is SNEGSKA (reference sequence). CDR3 DNA: TGCAGTTCCCCCAGGACAGGGTATGGCTACACCTTC. It yields the protein CSSPRTGYGYTF.

This clonotype was seen only a few times. CDR3 sequence: CASSELPRDRGPKGNQPQHF. The CDR3 coding sequence is TGCGCCAGCAGTGAGTTACCCCGGGACAGGGGGCCCAAAGGCAATCAGCCCCAGCATTTT. V and J are TRBV10-1 and TRBJ1-5; 12 positions agree with TRBD1. The CDR3 is 20 amino acids. Per the germline V gene, CDR1 is WNHNN and CDR2 is SYGVQD (reference sequence). V lost 1 base to trimming and J lost 2 bases; unmatched junction nucleotides: 12.

The gene calls are TRBV6-1 and TRBJ2-5, with D tentatively TRBD1 or TRBD2 (5 bases each). From germline, CDR1 is MNHNS and CDR2 SASEGT. V was shortened by 6 bases and J by 2 bases, with 19 bases between the two germline ends. The CDR3 contains 16 residues. The CDR3 loop is CASRLERAGSQETQYF. For the CDR3, the DNA is TGTGCCAGCAGACTAGAGCGAGCAGGGAGTCAAGAGACCCAGTACTTC.

The rearrangement links TRBV2 to TRBJ1-3, with D possibly being TRBD1 (5 bases). Trimming took 7 bases from V and 0 from J, leaving 16 bases between them. The CDR3 has 16 amino acids. Per germline, CDR1 SNHLY and CDR2 FYNNEI. This chain's CDR3 is CASTERRGYSGNTIYF. The CDR3 region has the DNA TGTGCCAGCACCGAGCGGAGGGGATACTCTGGAAACACCATATATTTT.

Only a few counts were recorded for this clonotype. The chain has TRBV27 and TRBJ2-7; D tentatively fits TRBD1 or TRBD2 (6 bases each). V was clipped by 8 bases and J by 5 bases, with 19 bases between them. The CDR3 extends over 14 amino acids. Germline CDR1 reads MNHEY; CDR2 reads SMNVEV (reference sequence). The CDR3, as DNA: TGTGCCAGCCCCGTTAGTTTGGGGGGCGACGAGCAGTACTTC. Its translation is CASPVSLGGDEQYF.

This clonotype was seen once. The chain has TRBV12-3 or TRBV12-4 and TRBJ2-5, with 15 positions matching TRBD2. After removal of 6 bases from V and 7 bases from J, the junction contained 12 bases not matched to a gene. The CDR3 spans 17 residues. This chain's CDR3 is CASSPGLAGGPLGTQYF. CDR3 DNA sequence: TGTGCCAGCAGCCCAGGACTAGCGGGGGGGCCGTTGGGGACCCAGTACTTC.

The rearrangement links TRBV20-1 to TRBJ1-2; TRBD1 aligns across 7 bases. Germline V gene data show CDR1 as DFQATT and CDR2 as SNEGSKA (reference sequence). CDR3 size: 15 residues. V lost 0 bases and J lost 8; bases outside the gene matches: 12. The CDR3 nucleotides read TGCAGTGCTAGAGATTCAAGGTATCCGGGACAGGGCTACACCTTC. Residues: CSARDSRYPGQGYTF.

The rearrangement links TRBV6-2 or TRBV6-3 to TRBJ2-5; D not certain. CDR1 and CDR2 from the germline V gene are MNHEY and SVGEGT. V was shortened by 0 bases and J by 5 bases, with 1 base between the two germline ends. The CDR3 contains 11 residues. The CDR3 region is CASSYSETQYF. The CDR3 DNA reads as TGTGCCAGCAGTTACTCGGAGACCCAGTACTTC.

This clonotype was detected only once. The chain uses TRBV12-3 or TRBV12-4 and TRBJ2-7; 7 positions match TRBD1. The V and J ends lost 7 bases and 2 bases, in that order; junction bases with no gene match: 11. The CDR3 consists of 15 residues. The CDR3 loop reads CASTETGLSAYEQYF. For the CDR3, the DNA is TGTGCCAGCACCGAGACAGGGTTGTCTGCCTACGAGCAGTACTTC.

This chain connects TRBV6-2 or TRBV6-3 to TRBJ2-3, with D unclear. The CDR3 is 18 residues long. The germline gives CDR1 MNHEY, CDR2 SVGEGT. V gave up 2 bases and J gave up 5 bases, with 23 bases separating them. CDR3 region: CASSYGWQSIPFIDTQYF. CDR3 sequence (DNA): TGTGCCAGCAGTTACGGTTGGCAGTCGATACCGTTTATAGATACGCAGTATTTT.

This clonotype occurred once. The chain recombines TRBV6-1 with TRBJ2-7, with TRBD1 matching 9 bases. Germline V gene sequence: CDR1 MNHNS, CDR2 SASEGT. With V trimmed by 2 bases and J by 2 bases, 4 bases remained unmatched. CDR3 size: 15 residues. The CDR3: CASSESDRGPYEQYF. CDR3 DNA sequence: TGTGCCAGCAGTGAATCGGACAGGGGCCCCTACGAGCAGTACTTC.